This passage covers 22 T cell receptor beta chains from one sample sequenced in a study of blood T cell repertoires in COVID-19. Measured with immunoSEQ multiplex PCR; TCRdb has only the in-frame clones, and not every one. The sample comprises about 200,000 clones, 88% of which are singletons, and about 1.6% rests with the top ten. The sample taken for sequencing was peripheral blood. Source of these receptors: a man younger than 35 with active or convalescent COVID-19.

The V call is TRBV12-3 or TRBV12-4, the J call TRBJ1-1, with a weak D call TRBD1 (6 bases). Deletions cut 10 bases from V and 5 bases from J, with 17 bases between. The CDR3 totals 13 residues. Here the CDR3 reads CAINVRGDTEAFF. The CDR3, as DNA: TGTGCCATCAACGTCAGGGGTGATACTGAAGCTTTCTTT.

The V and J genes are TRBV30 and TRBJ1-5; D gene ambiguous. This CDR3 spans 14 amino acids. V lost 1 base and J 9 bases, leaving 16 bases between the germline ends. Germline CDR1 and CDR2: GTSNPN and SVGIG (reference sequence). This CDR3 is CAWSAATLEAPQHF. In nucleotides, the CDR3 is TGTGCCTGGAGTGCGGCGACTTTGGAGGCGCCCCAGCATTTT.

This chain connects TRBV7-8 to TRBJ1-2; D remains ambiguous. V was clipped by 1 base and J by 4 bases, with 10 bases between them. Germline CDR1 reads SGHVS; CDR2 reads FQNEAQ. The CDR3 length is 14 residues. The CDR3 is CASSLEEGSYGYTF. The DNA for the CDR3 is TGTGCCAGCAGCTTAGAAGAAGGGAGCTATGGCTACACCTTC.

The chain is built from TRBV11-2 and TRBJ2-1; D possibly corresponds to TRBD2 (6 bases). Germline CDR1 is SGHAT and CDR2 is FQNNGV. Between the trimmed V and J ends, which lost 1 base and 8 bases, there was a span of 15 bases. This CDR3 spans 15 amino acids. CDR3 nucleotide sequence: TGTGCCAGCAGCTTAGCCGGGAGATACTTCGATGAGCAGTTCTTC. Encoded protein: CASSLAGRYFDEQFF.

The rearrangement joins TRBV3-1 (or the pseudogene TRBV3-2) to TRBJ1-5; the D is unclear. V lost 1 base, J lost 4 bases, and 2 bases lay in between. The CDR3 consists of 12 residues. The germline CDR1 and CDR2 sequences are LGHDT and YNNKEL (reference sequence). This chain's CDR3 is CASSQANQPQHF. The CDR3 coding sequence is TGTGCCAGCAGCCAAGCGAATCAGCCCCAGCATTTT.

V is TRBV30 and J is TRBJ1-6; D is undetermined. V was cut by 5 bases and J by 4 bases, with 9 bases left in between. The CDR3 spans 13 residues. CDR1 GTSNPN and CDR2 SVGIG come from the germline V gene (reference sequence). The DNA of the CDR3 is TGTGCCTGGCGCCAGTCATATAATTCACCCCTCCACTTT. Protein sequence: CAWRQSYNSPLHF. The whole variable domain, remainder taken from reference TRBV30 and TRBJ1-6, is SQTIHQWPATLVQPVGSPLSLECTVEGTSNPNLYWYRQAAGRGLQLLFYSVGIGQISSEVPQNLSASRPQDRQFILSSKKLLLSDSGFYLCAWRQSYNSPLHFGNGTRLTVT.

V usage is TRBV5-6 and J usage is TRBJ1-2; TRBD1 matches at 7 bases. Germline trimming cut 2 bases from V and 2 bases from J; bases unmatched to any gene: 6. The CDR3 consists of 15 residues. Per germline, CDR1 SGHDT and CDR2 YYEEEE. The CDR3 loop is CASSLGTAENYGYTF. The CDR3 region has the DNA TGTGCCAGCAGCTTAGGGACAGCCGAGAACTATGGCTACACCTTC.

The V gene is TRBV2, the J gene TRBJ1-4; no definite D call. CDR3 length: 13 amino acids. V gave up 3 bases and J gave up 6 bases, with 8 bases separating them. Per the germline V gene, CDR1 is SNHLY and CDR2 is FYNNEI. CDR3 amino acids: CASSDRTDEKLFF. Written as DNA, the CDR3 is TGTGCCAGCAGTGATAGGACTGATGAAAAACTGTTTTTT.

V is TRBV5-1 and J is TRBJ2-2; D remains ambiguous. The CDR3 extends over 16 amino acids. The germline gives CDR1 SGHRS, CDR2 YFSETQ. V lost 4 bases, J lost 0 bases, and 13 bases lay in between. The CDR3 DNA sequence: TGCGCCAGCAGCGTGGCCTTAGAGGCGAACACCGGGGAGCTGTTTTTT. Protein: CASSVALEANTGELFF.

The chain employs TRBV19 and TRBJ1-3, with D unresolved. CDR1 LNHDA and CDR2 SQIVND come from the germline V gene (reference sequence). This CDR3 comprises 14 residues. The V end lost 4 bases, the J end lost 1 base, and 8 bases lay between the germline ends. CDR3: CASSSRDSGNTIYF. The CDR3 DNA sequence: TGTGCCAGTAGTAGTAGAGATTCTGGAAACACCATATATTTT.

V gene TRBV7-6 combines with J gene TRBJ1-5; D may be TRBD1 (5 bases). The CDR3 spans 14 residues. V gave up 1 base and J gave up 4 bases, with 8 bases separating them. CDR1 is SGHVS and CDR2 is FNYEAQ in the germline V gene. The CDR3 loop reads CASSLGGRNQPQHF. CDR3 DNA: TGTGCCAGCAGCTTAGGGGGGAGGAATCAGCCCCAGCATTTT. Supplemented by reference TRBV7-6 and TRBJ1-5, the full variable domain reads GAGVSQSPRYKVTKRGQDVALRCDPISGHVSLYWYRQALGQGPEFLTYFNYEAQQDKSGLPNDRFSAERPEGSISTLTIQRTEQRDSAMYRCASSLGGRNQPQHFGDGTRLSIL.

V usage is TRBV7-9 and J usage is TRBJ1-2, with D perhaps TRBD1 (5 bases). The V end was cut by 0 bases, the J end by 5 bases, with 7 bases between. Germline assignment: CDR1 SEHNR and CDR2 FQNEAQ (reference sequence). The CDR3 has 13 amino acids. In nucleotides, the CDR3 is TGTGCCAGCAGCTTAGCCAGGGATTATGGCTACACCTTC. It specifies CASSLARDYGYTF. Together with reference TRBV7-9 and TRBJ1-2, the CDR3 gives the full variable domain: DTGVSQNPRHKITKRGQNVTFRCDPISEHNRLYWYRQTLGQGPEFLTYFQNEAQLEKSRLLSDRFSAERPKGSFSTLEIQRTEQGDSAMYLCASSLARDYGYTFGSGTRLTVV.

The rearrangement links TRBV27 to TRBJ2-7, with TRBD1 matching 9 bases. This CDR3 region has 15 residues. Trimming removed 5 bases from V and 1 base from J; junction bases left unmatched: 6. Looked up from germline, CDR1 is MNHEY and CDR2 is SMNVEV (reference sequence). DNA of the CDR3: TGTGCCAGCAGTAAACAGGGGGCGCAGTCCTACGAGCAGTACTTC. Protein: CASSKQGAQSYEQYF.

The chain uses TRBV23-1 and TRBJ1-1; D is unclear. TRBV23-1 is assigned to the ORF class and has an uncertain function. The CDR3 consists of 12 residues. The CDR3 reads CAERDWGTEAFF. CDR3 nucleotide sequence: TGCGCGGAGCGGGATTGGGGCACTGAAGCTTTCTTT.

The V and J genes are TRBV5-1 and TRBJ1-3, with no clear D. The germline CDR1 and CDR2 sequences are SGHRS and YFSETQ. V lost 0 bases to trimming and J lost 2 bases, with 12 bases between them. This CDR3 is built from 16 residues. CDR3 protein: CASSLGSWQAGNTIYF. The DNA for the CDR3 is TGCGCCAGCAGCTTGGGTTCGTGGCAGGCTGGAAACACCATATATTTT.

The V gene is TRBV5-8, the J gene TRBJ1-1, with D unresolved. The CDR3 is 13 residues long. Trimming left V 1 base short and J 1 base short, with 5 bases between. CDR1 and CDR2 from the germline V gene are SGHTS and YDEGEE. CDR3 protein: CASSLSKNTEAFF. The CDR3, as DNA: TGTGCCAGCAGCTTGTCAAAGAACACTGAAGCTTTCTTT.

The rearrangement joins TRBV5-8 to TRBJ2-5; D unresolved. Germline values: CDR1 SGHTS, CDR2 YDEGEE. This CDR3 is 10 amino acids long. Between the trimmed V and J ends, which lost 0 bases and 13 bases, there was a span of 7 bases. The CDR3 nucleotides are TGTGCCAGCAGCTTGGACAGCCGGTACTTC. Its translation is CASSLDSRYF.

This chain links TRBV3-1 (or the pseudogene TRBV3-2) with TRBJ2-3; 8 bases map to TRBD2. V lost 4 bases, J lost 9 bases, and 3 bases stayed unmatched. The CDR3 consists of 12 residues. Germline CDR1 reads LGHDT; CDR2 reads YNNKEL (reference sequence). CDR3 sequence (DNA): TGTGCCAGCAGCCTACTAGCGGAAACGCAGTATTTT. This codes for CASSLLAETQYF.

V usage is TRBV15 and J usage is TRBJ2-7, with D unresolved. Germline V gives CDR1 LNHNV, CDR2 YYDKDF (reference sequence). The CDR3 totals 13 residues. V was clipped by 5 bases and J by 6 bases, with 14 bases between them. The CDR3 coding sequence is TGTGCCACCAGCCCCGTCTCTAGGAGCGAGCAGTACTTC. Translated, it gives CATSPVSRSEQYF.

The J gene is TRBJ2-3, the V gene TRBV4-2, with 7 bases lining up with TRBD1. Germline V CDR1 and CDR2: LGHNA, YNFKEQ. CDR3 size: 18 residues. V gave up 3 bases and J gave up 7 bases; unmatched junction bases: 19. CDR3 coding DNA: TGTGCCAGCAGCCAGCAAGAGCCGACAGGGAATGTAGAAAATACGCAGTATTTT. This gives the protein CASSQQEPTGNVENTQYF.

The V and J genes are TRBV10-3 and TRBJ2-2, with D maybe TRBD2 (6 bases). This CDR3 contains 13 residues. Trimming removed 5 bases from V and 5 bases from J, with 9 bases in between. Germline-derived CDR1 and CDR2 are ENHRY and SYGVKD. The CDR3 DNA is TGTGCCATCAGTCTTAGCGGAACCGGGGAGCTGTTTTTT. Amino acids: CAISLSGTGELFF.

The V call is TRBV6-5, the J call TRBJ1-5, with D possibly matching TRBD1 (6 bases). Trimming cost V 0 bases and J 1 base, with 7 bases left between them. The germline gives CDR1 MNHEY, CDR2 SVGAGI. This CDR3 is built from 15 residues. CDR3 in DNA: TGTGCCAGCAGTTACTCGGGACAAAGCAATCAGCCCCAGCATTTT. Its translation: CASSYSGQSNQPQHF.